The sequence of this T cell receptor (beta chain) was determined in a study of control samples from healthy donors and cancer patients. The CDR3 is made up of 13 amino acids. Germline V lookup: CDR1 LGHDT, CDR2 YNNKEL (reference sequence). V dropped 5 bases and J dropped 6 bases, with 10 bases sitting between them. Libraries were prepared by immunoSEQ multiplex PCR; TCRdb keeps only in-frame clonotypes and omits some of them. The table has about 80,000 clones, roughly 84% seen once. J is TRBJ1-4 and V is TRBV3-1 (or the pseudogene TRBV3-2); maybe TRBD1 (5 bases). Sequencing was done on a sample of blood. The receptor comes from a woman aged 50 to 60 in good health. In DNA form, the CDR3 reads TGTGCCAGCAGCATCGGGACCGATGAAAAACTGTTTTTT. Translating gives CASSIGTDEKLFF.